This paragraph reports one TCR beta chain. This specimen comes from a study of blood T cell repertoires in COVID-19. As for the study in general: From T cells, B-cell-depleted T cells, or PBMCs came the material, which was cDNA or gDNA.

Repertoires were generated with immunoSEQ multiplex PCR, while TCRdb's copy carries only in-frame clones and drops some. The sample has tens of thousands of clones; over 75% are singletons. Sequenced material: peripheral blood. The receptor comes from a human donor in a cohort sampled during active COVID-19.

CDR3 protein: CASSPRTKRDYGYTF. The CDR3 DNA reads as TGTGCCAGCTCACCACGAACGAAGCGGGACTATGGCTACACCTTC. The rearrangement links TRBV18 to TRBJ1-2; D ambiguous. CDR1 KGHSH and CDR2 LQKENI come from the germline V gene. The V gene lost 1 base and the J gene lost 3 bases, with 12 bases spanning the gap. CDR3 size: 15 residues.